This TCR beta chain stems from a study of blood T cells in healthy people across ages. V was clipped by 0 bases and J by 6 bases, with 11 bases between them. This CDR3 region has 14 residues. Germline CDR1 KGHSH, CDR2 LQKENI. Concerning this clonotype: The antigen remains undetermined.

General study results and limits: TCR beta diversity per million T cells fell roughly linearly with age. Naive CD4+ cell counts and diversity both ran higher in long-lived than in aged donors. Diversity estimated from one million T cells was considered an underestimate.

Sample-barcoded 5' priming and a J-beta primer mix drove a second PCR of roughly 7 to 11 cycles. Via MiXCR, TCRdb re-called the 5' RACE reads, giving one row per CDR3 protein. The table shows around 1.1 million distinct CDR3 sequences, with roughly two fifths occurring only once. The chain has TRBV18 and TRBJ1-1, with TRBD1 as a possible D gene (5 bases). The sequenced sample was blood. The receptor comes from a man younger than 35 in good health. CDR3 DNA sequence: TGTGCCAGCTCACCACCAGGGCAGGGAGCTGAAGCTTTCTTT. Its protein is CASSPPGQGAEAFF. Drawing the rest from reference TRBV18 and TRBJ1-1, the complete variable domain is NAGVMQNPRHLVRRRGQEARLRCSPMKGHSHVYWYRQLPEEGLKFMVYLQKENIIDESGMPKERFSAEFPKEGPSILRIQQVVRGDSAAYFCASSPPGQGAEAFFGQGTRLTVV.